What follows are 10 T cell receptor beta chains derived from one specimen sequenced in a study. Cells sorted as Tregs were CD4+, CD25+ and CD127-/low. TRBV12-4/TRBJ1-2 clonotypes were amplified with adaptor-ligated barcode primers. TCRdb analysed the multiplex PCR reads with MiXCR anew, one entry per CDR3 protein. The sample holds about 280 distinct CDR3 sequences, approximately 5.2% seen once. Sequenced input: tumor-infiltrating Tregs sorted from the breast tumor. The receptors were gathered from a female donor with breast cancer.

By share, this clonotype ranks as medium-sized. The V call is TRBV12-3 or TRBV12-4, the J call TRBJ1-2; 8 positions match TRBD1. CDR3 length: 14 residues. After removal of 5 bases from V and 4 bases from J, the junction contained 6 bases not matched to a gene. The CDR3 DNA reads as TGTGCCAGCAGTAGACAGGGGCGGATCTATGGCTACACCTTC. Translated: CASSRQGRIYGYTF.

Relative to its sample, this clonotype is medium-sized. This chain links TRBV12-3 or TRBV12-4 with TRBJ1-2; a weak D match, TRBD1 (6 bases). The ends were cut back, 3 bases at V and 5 bases at J, with 19 bases in the middle. CDR3 size: 16 residues. The CDR3 reads CASSLATGQFLYGYTF. CDR3 DNA: TGTGCCAGCAGTTTGGCAACTGGACAGTTTCTATATGGCTACACCTTC.

Within the sample, this clonotype is medium-sized. This rearrangement joins TRBV12-3 or TRBV12-4 to TRBJ1-2; 8 nucleotides line up with TRBD1. The CDR3 has 13 amino acids. V was pared by 5 bases and J by 4 bases, with 3 bases of the junction left unmatched. CDR3 DNA: TGTGCCAGCAGTCCCGGACAGGGCTATGGCTACACCTTC. It yields the protein CASSPGQGYGYTF.

This clonotype was picked up one time. The chain couples TRBV12-3 or TRBV12-4 to TRBJ1-2, with TRBD1 matching over 8 bases. Trimming cost V 6 bases and J 6 bases; bases outside gene matches: 9. The CDR3 is 14 amino acids. This CDR3 reads CASSRSGQGHGYTF. DNA of the CDR3: TGTGCCAGCAGCCGATCCGGACAGGGACATGGCTACACCTTC.

This clonotype is labeled as large. The genes are TRBV12-3 or TRBV12-4 and TRBJ1-2; the D gene is possibly TRBD1 (5 bases). This CDR3 has 15 amino acids. Trimming stripped 6 bases from V and 0 bases from J, with 14 bases between. CDR3 protein: CASRFGALANYGYTF. The CDR3 DNA sequence: TGTGCCAGCAGATTTGGGGCCTTAGCTAACTATGGCTACACCTTC.

This clonotype is labeled as large. The CDR3 sequence is CASGSQGLPYGYTF. As DNA, the CDR3 is TGTGCTAGTGGTTCGCAGGGACTTCCATATGGCTACACCTTC. The V call is TRBV12-5, the J call TRBJ1-2, with D possibly TRBD1 on 5 matching bases. CDR1 is LGHNT and CDR2 is FRNRAP in the germline V gene. The CDR3 length is 14 residues. Trimming removed 4 bases at V and 5 bases at J, with 14 bases between.

By sample fraction, this clonotype is large. The chain joins TRBV12-3 or TRBV12-4 to TRBJ1-2; tentative D call: TRBD1 (6 bases). The CDR3 length is 13 residues. V lost 3 bases, J lost 7 bases, and 12 bases lay in between. CDR3 region: CASSFLTGGGYTF. The CDR3 region has the DNA TGTGCCAGCAGTTTTCTGACAGGAGGTGGCTACACCTTC.

By share of the sample, this clonotype is medium-sized. The V call is TRBV12-3 or TRBV12-4, the J call TRBJ1-2; TRBD1 agrees at 10 bases. The CDR3 runs to 14 residues. The junction had 8 bases not matched to a gene; V was cut back by 6 bases and J by 7 bases. Here the CDR3 reads CASRGTGVPSGYTF. Written as DNA, the CDR3 is TGTGCCAGCAGAGGGACAGGGGTCCCCAGTGGCTACACCTTC.

The chain is built from TRBV12-3 or TRBV12-4 and TRBJ1-2; D not certain. The CDR3 has 15 amino acids. The V and J ends lost 2 bases and 4 bases respectively, with 14 bases between them. The chain's CDR3 is CASSLRHSASYGYTF. The DNA of the CDR3 is TGTGCCAGCAGTTTACGGCATTCCGCGAGCTATGGCTACACCTTC.

This clonotype is medium-sized. The V call is TRBV12-3 or TRBV12-4, the J call TRBJ1-2; no definite D call. Trimming cost V 6 bases and J 3 bases, with 8 bases left between them. This CDR3 is 12 amino acids long. CDR3 DNA: TGTGCCAGCAGCGCCATGGACTATGGCTACACCTTC. As protein: CASSAMDYGYTF.